This T cell receptor (beta chain) derives from a study of cytomegalovirus exposure and HLA in healthy donors. This clone is a singleton in its sample. Antigen specificity is unknown. Amplification used 60 Vbeta primers and 13 Jbeta primers. Generated by immunoSEQ multiplex PCR, the TCRdb table keeps only in-frame clones and is missing some. The sample carries fewer than 200,000 clones, 60% to 80% recorded once. Trimming removed 0 bases from V and 5 bases from J, with 8 bases in between. The germline V gene encodes CDR1 SGDLS and CDR2 YYNGEE. The CDR3 length is 13 residues. Findings and limits, study-wide: Relative to the roughly 690-donor mean, N-insertions were reportedly fewer in an Asian-associated ancestry cluster in a later analysis. Among TCR beta chains, those listed as cytomegalovirus-associated numbered about 150. Later, an analysis showed that TCR beta chains associated with HLA were more clonally expanded than others that were equally common.

This TCR was sampled from a man aged 55 to 70 in good health and CMV-seronegative. The chain combines TRBV9 with TRBJ1-1, with no clear D. Sequencing input: PBMCs. The CDR3 region is CASSVVPGTEAFF. The CDR3 region has the DNA TGTGCCAGCAGCGTAGTTCCGGGAACTGAAGCTTTCTTT.